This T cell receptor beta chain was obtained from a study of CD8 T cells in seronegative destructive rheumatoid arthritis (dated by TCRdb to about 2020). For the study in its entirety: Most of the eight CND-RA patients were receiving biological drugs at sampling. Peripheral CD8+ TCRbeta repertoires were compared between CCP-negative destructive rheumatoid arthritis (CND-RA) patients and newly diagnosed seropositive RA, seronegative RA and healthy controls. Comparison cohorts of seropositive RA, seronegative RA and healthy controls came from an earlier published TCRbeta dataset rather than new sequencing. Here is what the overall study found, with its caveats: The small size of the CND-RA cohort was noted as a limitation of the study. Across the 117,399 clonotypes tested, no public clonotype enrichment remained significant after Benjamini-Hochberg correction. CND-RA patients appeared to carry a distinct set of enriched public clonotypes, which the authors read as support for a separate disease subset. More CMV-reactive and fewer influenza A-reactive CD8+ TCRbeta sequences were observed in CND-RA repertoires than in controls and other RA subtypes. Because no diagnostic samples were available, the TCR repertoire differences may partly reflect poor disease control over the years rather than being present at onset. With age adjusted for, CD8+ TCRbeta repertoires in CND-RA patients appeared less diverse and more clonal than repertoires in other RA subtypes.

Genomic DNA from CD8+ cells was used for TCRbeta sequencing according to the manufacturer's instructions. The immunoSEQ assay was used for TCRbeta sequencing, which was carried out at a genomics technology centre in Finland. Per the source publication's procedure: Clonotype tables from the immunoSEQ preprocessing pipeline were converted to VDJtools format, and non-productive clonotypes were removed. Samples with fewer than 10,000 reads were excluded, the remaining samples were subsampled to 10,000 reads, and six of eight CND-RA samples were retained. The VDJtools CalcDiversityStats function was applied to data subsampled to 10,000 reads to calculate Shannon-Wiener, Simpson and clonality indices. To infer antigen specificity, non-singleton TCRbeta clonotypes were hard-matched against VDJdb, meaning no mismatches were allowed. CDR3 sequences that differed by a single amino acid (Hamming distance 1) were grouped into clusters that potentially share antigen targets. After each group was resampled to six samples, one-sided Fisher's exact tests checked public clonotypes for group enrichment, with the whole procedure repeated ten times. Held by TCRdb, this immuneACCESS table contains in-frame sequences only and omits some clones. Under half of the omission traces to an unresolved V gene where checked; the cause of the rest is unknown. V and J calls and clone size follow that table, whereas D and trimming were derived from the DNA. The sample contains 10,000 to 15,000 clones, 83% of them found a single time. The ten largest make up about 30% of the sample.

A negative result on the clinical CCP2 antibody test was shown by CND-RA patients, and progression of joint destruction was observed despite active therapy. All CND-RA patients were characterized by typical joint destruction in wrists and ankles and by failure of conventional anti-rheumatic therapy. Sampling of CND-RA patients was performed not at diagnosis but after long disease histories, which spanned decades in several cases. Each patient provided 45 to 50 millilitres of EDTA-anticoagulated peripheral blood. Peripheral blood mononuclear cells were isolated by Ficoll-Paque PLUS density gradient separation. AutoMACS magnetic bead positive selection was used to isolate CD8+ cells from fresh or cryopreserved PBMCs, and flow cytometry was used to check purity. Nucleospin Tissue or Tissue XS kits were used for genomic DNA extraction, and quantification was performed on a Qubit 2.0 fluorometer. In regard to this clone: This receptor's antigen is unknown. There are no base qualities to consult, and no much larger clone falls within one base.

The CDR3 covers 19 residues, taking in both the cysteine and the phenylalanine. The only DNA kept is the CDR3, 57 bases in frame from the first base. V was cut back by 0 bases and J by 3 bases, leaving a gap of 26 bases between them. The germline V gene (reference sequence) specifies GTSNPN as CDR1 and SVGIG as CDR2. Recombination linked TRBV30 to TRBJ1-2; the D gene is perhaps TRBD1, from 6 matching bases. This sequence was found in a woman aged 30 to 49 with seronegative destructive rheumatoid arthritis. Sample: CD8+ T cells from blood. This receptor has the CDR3 CAWSVPPGAYSGEHYGYTF. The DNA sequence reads TGTGCCTGGAGTGTACCCCCCGGAGCGTATTCAGGGGAGCACTATGGCTACACCTTC. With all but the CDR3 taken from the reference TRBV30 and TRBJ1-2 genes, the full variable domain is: SQTIHQWPATLVQPVGSPLSLECTVEGTSNPNLYWYRQAAGRGLQLLFYSVGIGQISSEVPQNLSASRPQDRQFILSSKKLLLSDSGFYLCAWSVPPGAYSGEHYGYTFGSGTRLTVV.